The 31 T cell receptor beta chains reported below all come from one sample, sequenced in a study of cytomegalovirus exposure and HLA in healthy donors. The PCR employed 60 Vbeta primers together with 13 Jbeta primers. Method: immunoSEQ multiplex PCR; TCRdb's copy keeps in-frame clones and lacks some. The data contain 150,000 or so clones, approximately 80% of them singletons. The sequenced sample consisted of PBMCs. Source of these receptors: a woman aged 18-29 years in good health and CMV-seronegative.

This clone was recorded a few times. The CDR3: CASSSGTGDEKLFF. Written as DNA, the CDR3 is TGTGCCAGCAGTTCCGGGACAGGGGATGAAAAACTGTTTTTT. This chain links TRBV5-4 with TRBJ1-4; 10 bases match TRBD1. J lost 6 bases, V lost 5 bases, and 4 bases had no gene match. The CDR3 spans 14 residues. Germline CDR1 reads SGHNT; CDR2 reads YYREEE (reference sequence).

This clone was seen a handful of times. The V gene is TRBV5-4, the J gene TRBJ2-7, with 11 bases matching TRBD2. Germline V CDR1 and CDR2: SGHNT, YYREEE (reference sequence). The V and J ends lost 5 bases and 1 base, in that order; junction bases with no gene match: 8. The CDR3 extends over 16 amino acids. The CDR3 DNA reads as TGTGCCAGCAGGCCGGGGGGACTAGCGGAGTCCTACGAGCAGTACTTC. Encoded protein: CASRPGGLAESYEQYF.

The chain combines TRBV25-1 with TRBJ2-3; D is undetermined. The CDR3 has 14 amino acids. The germline CDR1 and CDR2 sequences are MGHDK and SYGVNS. Trimming cost V 3 bases and J 2 bases, with 9 bases left between them. The CDR3 bases are TGTGCCAGCAGTGAGCAGAGGTACACAGATACGCAGTATTTT. Encoded protein: CASSEQRYTDTQYF.

The chain carries TRBV19 and TRBJ1-3; the match to TRBD1 covers 10 bases. Germline CDR1 is LNHDA and CDR2 is SQIVND (reference sequence). Trimming cost V 8 bases and J 1 base; bases outside gene matches: 2. The CDR3 has 14 residues. CDR3 in DNA: TGTGCCAGTTTGGACAGGGGGTCTGGAAACACCATATATTTT. Its translation: CASLDRGSGNTIYF.

This rearrangement joins TRBV15 to TRBJ2-5; 10 nucleotides match TRBD2. The ends lost 3 bases at V and 2 bases at J; junction bases unmatched: 18. This CDR3 region has 20 residues. The V gene's germline CDR1 is LNHNV and CDR2 YYDKDF (reference sequence). The CDR3 loop is CATSSPTGEESGRVQETQYF. DNA of the CDR3: TGTGCCACCAGCAGCCCGACAGGGGAGGAGAGCGGGAGGGTTCAAGAGACCCAGTACTTC.

This rearrangement joins TRBV13 to TRBJ1-4, with a tentative D call TRBD1 (5 bases). There are 14 residues in the CDR3. Per the germline V gene, CDR1 is PRHDT and CDR2 is FYEKMQ (reference sequence). V was cut by 0 bases and J by 6 bases, with 8 bases left in between. The DNA of the CDR3 is TGTGCCAGCAGCTTAGGGAAAGGGGATGAAAAACTGTTTTTT. The encoded protein is CASSLGKGDEKLFF.

This clone showed up just once. V usage is TRBV28 and J usage is TRBJ2-1; 9 nucleotides line up with TRBD2. This CDR3 is 15 amino acids long. Germline CDR1 reads MDHEN; CDR2 reads SYDVKM. Unmatched junction bases numbered 12, after V lost 8 bases and J lost 7 bases. CDR3 sequence reads: CASPPAGGLGNEQFF. The CDR3 DNA sequence: TGTGCCAGCCCTCCCGCGGGAGGGCTAGGAAATGAGCAGTTCTTC.

V is TRBV6-1 and J is TRBJ1-1; D is unclear. Trimming took 0 bases from V and 1 from J, leaving 9 bases between them. CDR3 size: 15 residues. From germline, CDR1 is MNHNS and CDR2 SASEGT. CDR3 bases: TGTGCCAGCAGTGAAGCTCGGGTTCGGAACACTGAAGCTTTCTTT. Encoded protein: CASSEARVRNTEAFF.

The chain uses TRBV5-4 and TRBJ1-2; 10 bases match TRBD1. V gave up 3 bases and J gave up 5 bases; unmatched junction bases: 1. Germline loops: CDR1 SGHNT, CDR2 YYREEE (reference sequence). The CDR3 covers 13 residues. As DNA, the CDR3 is TGTGCCAGCAGCTCGGGACAGGGGTATGGCTACACCTTC. As protein: CASSSGQGYGYTF.

This clone was observed a few times. The chain employs TRBV6-1 and TRBJ1-3; 7 bases agree with TRBD1. The CDR3 consists of 14 residues. Germline V CDR1 and CDR2: MNHNS, SASEGT. Unmatched junction bases numbered 6, after V lost 3 bases and J lost 7 bases. The CDR3 nucleotides are TGTGCCAGCAGTGACTCGACAGGGACGAACACCATATATTTT. It is translated as CASSDSTGTNTIYF.

V and J are TRBV15 and TRBJ2-7; maybe TRBD2 (5 bases). The CDR3 has 16 amino acids. The ends were cut back, 0 bases at V and 7 bases at J, with 19 bases in the middle. Per germline, CDR1 LNHNV and CDR2 YYDKDF (reference sequence). CDR3 protein: CATSRDSGRGLIEQYF. The CDR3 DNA reads as TGTGCCACCAGCAGAGATTCCGGCCGGGGTCTAATAGAGCAGTACTTC.

The chain employs TRBV28 and TRBJ1-2; the D is unclear. The germline CDR1 and CDR2 sequences are MDHEN and SYDVKM. V shed 2 bases and J shed 6 bases, with 10 bases lying between them. The CDR3 has 13 amino acids. In nucleotides, the CDR3 is TGTGCCAGCAGTTTACCACGGGGAGATGGCTACACCTTC. Its protein is CASSLPRGDGYTF.

This chain joins TRBV5-1 and TRBJ2-7; TRBD1 matches 11 bases. This CDR3 contains 15 residues. Germline CDR1 is SGHRS and CDR2 is YFSETQ. V shed 4 bases, J shed 7 bases, and the junction held 10 bases outside the gene matches. This CDR3 is CASSRRTGGYVEQYF. In nucleotides, the CDR3 is TGCGCCAGCAGCCGCCGGACAGGGGGCTACGTAGAGCAGTACTTC. The full variable domain, in which reference TRBV5-1 and TRBJ2-7 provide the parts outside the CDR3, is KAGVTQTPRYLIKTRGQQVTLSCSPISGHRSVSWYQQTPGQGLQFLFEYFSETQRNKGNFPGRFSGRQFSNSRSEMNVSTLELGDSALYLCASSRRTGGYVEQYFGPGTRLTVT.

The rearrangement links TRBV19 to TRBJ1-1; D is unresolved. Germline V gives CDR1 LNHDA, CDR2 SQIVND (reference sequence). The V end was cut by 3 bases, the J end by 1 base, with 6 bases between. The CDR3 is 13 residues long. CDR3 amino acids: CASSIGENTEAFF. The CDR3 coding sequence is TGTGCCAGTAGTATCGGGGAGAACACTGAAGCTTTCTTT.

The chain recombines TRBV5-5 with TRBJ2-1; 7 nucleotides match TRBD1. The CDR3 is made up of 15 amino acids. CDR1 SGHKS and CDR2 YYEKEE come from the germline V gene (reference sequence). V was pared by 2 bases and J by 4 bases, with 6 bases of the junction left unmatched. The CDR3 region is CASSLNRDSYNEQFF. For the CDR3, the DNA is TGTGCCAGCAGCTTAAACCGGGACAGTTACAATGAGCAGTTCTTC. The entire variable domain, with the rest obtained from reference TRBV5-5 and TRBJ2-1, is as follows: DAGVTQSPTHLIKTRGQQVTLRCSPISGHKSVSWYQQVLGQGPQFIFQYYEKEERGRGNFPDRFSARQFPNYSSELNVNALLLGDSALYLCASSLNRDSYNEQFFGPGTRLTVL.

The chain couples TRBV9 to TRBJ2-3; D perhaps matches TRBD2 (5 bases). CDR1 is SGDLS and CDR2 is YYNGEE in the germline V gene. V lost 4 bases and J lost 11, with 17 bases in between. The length of the CDR3 is 13 residues. CDR3 bases: TGTGCCAGCAGCCCGGGATCCAGCGGATGGCAGTATTTT. Its translation is CASSPGSSGWQYF.

The chain joins TRBV27 to TRBJ2-1; 14 bases agree with TRBD2. The CDR3 contains 16 residues. From germline, CDR1 is MNHEY and CDR2 SMNVEV (reference sequence). J was trimmed by 9 bases and V by 7 bases; bases with no gene match: 11. For the CDR3, the DNA is TGTGCCAGCACCAAATCCCTCGGACTAGCGGGAGGTGAGCAGTTCTTC. It is translated as CASTKSLGLAGGEQFF.

Only one count was recorded for this clone. The chain links TRBV18 to TRBJ2-7; D is perhaps TRBD1 (5 bases). This CDR3 has 15 amino acids. The ends were cut back, 1 base at V and 6 bases at J, with 16 bases in the middle. Looked up from germline, CDR1 is KGHSH and CDR2 is LQKENI. In nucleotides, the CDR3 is TGTGCCAGCTCACCACAGGGGAATCGGGTCTCCGAGCAGTACTTC. The encoded protein is CASSPQGNRVSEQYF.

This clone was detected only a few times. CDR3 nucleotide sequence: TGTGCCAGCAGCTCAAGGGACAGGGATCGGGAGACCCAGTACTTC. Its protein product is CASSSRDRDRETQYF. The chain has TRBV7-2 and TRBJ2-5; 9 nucleotides match TRBD1. With 4 bases clipped from V and 5 bases from J, the junction kept 8 bases outside the gene matches. This CDR3 comprises 15 residues. Per germline, CDR1 SGHTA and CDR2 FQGNSA.

The chain employs TRBV11-3 and TRBJ2-7; 7 nucleotides agree with TRBD1. The CDR3 has 14 amino acids. CDR1 and CDR2 from the germline V gene are SGHNT and YENEEA. V lost 5 bases and J lost 5; bases outside the gene matches: 9. Here the CDR3 DNA reads TGTGCCAGCAGCCCACGGACAGGTATCCACGAGCAGTACTTC. Translating it yields CASSPRTGIHEQYF.

The J gene is TRBJ1-5, the V gene TRBV4-1, with TRBD1 as a possible D gene (5 bases). In germline, CDR1 is MGHRA, CDR2 YSYEKL. V lost 6 bases and J 4 bases, leaving 10 bases between the germline ends. The CDR3 spans 13 residues. DNA for the CDR3: TGCGCCAGCAGTCCACAGGAGAATCAGCCCCAGCATTTT. Residues: CASSPQENQPQHF.

The chain employs TRBV5-4 and TRBJ2-1, with D hard to call. The CDR3 runs 17 residues. Germline V CDR1 and CDR2: SGHNT, YYREEE (reference sequence). Trimming took 4 bases from V and 3 from J, leaving 20 bases between them. The CDR3 protein is CASSSVRRRNLYNEQFF. CDR3 in DNA: TGTGCCAGCAGCAGTGTAAGAAGGCGGAACCTCTACAATGAGCAGTTCTTC.

This chain connects TRBV27 to TRBJ2-1; unclear D gene. CDR1 and CDR2 (germline): MNHEY, SMNVEV (reference sequence). With 3 bases removed from V and 3 bases from J, the gap between germline ends came to 12 bases. The CDR3 contains 15 residues. CDR3 sequence (DNA): TGTGCCAGCAGTTTCCGACTCACACTCTACAATGAGCAGTTCTTC. Protein sequence: CASSFRLTLYNEQFF.

The V call is TRBV15, the J call TRBJ1-3, with D unresolved. This CDR3 region has 15 residues. From germline, CDR1 is LNHNV and CDR2 YYDKDF (reference sequence). The V end lost 5 bases, the J end lost 4 bases, and 15 bases lay between the germline ends. Here the CDR3 reads CATSPQRQRGNTIYF. The DNA of the CDR3 is TGTGCCACCAGCCCCCAGAGGCAGAGAGGAAACACCATATATTTT.

This chain links TRBV5-1 with TRBJ2-7; D is unresolved. This CDR3 has 14 amino acids. Trimming shortened V by 0 bases and J by 2 bases, and 9 bases separated the two germline ends. Germline V gene sequence: CDR1 SGHRS, CDR2 YFSETQ. In nucleotides, the CDR3 is TGCGCCAGCAGCTTGGGCTACCAAACCTACGAGCAGTACTTC. As protein: CASSLGYQTYEQYF. Combining the CDR3 with reference TRBV5-1 and TRBJ2-7 gives the whole variable domain KAGVTQTPRYLIKTRGQQVTLSCSPISGHRSVSWYQQTPGQGLQFLFEYFSETQRNKGNFPGRFSGRQFSNSRSEMNVSTLELGDSALYLCASSLGYQTYEQYFGPGTRLTVT.

About this clone itself: Mismatch with germline at one junction end may stem from a read error. Here the CDR3 reads CAGSGARDRIYEQYF. The CDR3 coding sequence is TGTGCCGGCAGCGGGGCCCGTGACAGGATTTACGAGCAGTACTTC. The chain couples TRBV25-1 to TRBJ2-7; possible D gene TRBD2, 7 bases. The CDR3 has 15 residues. Germline values: CDR1 MGHDK, CDR2 SYGVNS.

In this sample, this clone turned up a few times. This rearrangement joins TRBV11-2 to TRBJ2-7; tentatively, D is TRBD1 (6 bases). Germline assignment: CDR1 SGHAT and CDR2 FQNNGV. V shed 3 bases and J shed 6 bases, with 18 bases lying between them. The CDR3 runs to 15 residues. CDR3 protein: CASSFTRDIIPEQYF. DNA of the CDR3: TGTGCCAGCAGCTTTACCCGGGACATTATTCCCGAGCAGTACTTC.

The chain links TRBV28 to TRBJ1-3; the D gene is possibly TRBD1 (6 bases). Germline CDR1 and CDR2: MDHEN and SYDVKM. V shed 3 bases and J shed 5 bases, with 20 bases lying between them. This CDR3 has 17 residues. CDR3: CASSLSGGAEGRNTIYF. The CDR3 region has the DNA TGTGCCAGCAGTTTGAGCGGGGGGGCAGAGGGTAGAAACACCATATATTTT.

This clone occurred a few times. The rearrangement uses TRBV4-1 and TRBJ2-7, with 8 bases identical to TRBD2. This CDR3 region has 15 residues. The J segment lost 2 bases and the V segment lost 0 bases, leaving 3 bases of the junction unmatched. Germline V lookup: CDR1 MGHRA, CDR2 YSYEKL. This CDR3 reads CASSQDGGGPYEQYF. CDR3 nucleotides: TGCGCCAGCAGCCAAGACGGGGGGGGCCCCTACGAGCAGTACTTC.

The rearrangement uses TRBV11-3 and TRBJ2-1; no firm D call. Germline V gene lookup returns CDR1 SGHNT and CDR2 YENEEA. CDR3 length equals 15 residues. V gave up 2 bases and J gave up 6 bases, with 14 bases separating them. The CDR3 nucleotides are TGTGCCAGCAGCTTAACGGCCTTGGCTAGCAATGAGCAGTTCTTC. This sequence encodes CASSLTALASNEQFF.

This chain links TRBV7-9 with TRBJ1-1; possible D gene TRBD1, 6 bases. The V and J ends lost 3 bases and 2 bases respectively, with 10 bases between them. This CDR3 has 14 amino acids. Germline V CDR1 and CDR2: SEHNR, FQNEAQ (reference sequence). In nucleotides, the CDR3 is TGTGCCAGCAGCTTGCGACAGGTAAACACTGAAGCTTTCTTT. This sequence encodes CASSLRQVNTEAFF. The variable domain in full, with the rest retrieved from reference TRBV7-9 and TRBJ1-1, is DTGVSQNPRHKITKRGQNVTFRCDPISEHNRLYWYRQTLGQGPEFLTYFQNEAQLEKSRLLSDRFSAERPKGSFSTLEIQRTEQGDSAMYLCASSLRQVNTEAFFGQGTRLTVV.